The sequence of this T cell receptor beta chain was determined in a study of CXCR3-negative and CXCR3-positive naive CD8 T cells. UMI labels and 5' RACE were used to prepare the TRB cDNA libraries. Each CDR3 protein gets one entry in TCRdb, which reprocessed the 5' RACE reads and gives no DNA. This listing includes 100,000 to 150,000 distinct CDR3 sequences. The CDR3 is 15 residues long. The germline CDR1 and CDR2 sequences are SGHTA and FQGNSA. The sequenced sample was naive CXCR3- CD8+ T cells from blood. Subset meaning: CD45RO-CCR7+CD27+CD95- naive CD8+ T cells lacking CXCR3 (TNR3-). The clonotype comes from a human donor in good health. Some clones in this sample may be carry-over from other donors' samples. V gene TRBV7-2 combines with J gene TRBJ2-5; the D call from TCRdb, TRBD1, cannot be confirmed without DNA. The CDR3 protein is CASSAGQGAWETQYF.